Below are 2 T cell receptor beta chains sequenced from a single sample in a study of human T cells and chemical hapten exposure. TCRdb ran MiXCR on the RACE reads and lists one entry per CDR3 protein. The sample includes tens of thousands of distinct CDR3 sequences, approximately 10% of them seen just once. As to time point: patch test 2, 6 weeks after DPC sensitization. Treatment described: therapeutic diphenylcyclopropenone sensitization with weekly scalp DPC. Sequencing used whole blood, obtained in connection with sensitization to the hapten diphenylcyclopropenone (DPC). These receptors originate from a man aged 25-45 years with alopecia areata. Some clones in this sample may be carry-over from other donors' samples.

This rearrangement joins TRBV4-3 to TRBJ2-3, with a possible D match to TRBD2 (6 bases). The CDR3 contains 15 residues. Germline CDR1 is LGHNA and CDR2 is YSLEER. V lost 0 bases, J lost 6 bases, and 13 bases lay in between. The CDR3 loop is CASSQDDGGRDTQYF. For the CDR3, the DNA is TGCGCCAGCAGCCAAGATGATGGGGGGAGGGATACGCAGTATTTT.

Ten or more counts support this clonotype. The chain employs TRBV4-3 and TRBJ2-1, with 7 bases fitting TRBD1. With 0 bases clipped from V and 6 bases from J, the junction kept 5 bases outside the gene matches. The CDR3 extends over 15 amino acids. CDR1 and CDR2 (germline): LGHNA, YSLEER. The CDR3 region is CASSQDSTGVNEQFF. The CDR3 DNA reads TGCGCCAGCAGCCAAGACTCAACAGGGGTCAATGAGCAGTTCTTC.